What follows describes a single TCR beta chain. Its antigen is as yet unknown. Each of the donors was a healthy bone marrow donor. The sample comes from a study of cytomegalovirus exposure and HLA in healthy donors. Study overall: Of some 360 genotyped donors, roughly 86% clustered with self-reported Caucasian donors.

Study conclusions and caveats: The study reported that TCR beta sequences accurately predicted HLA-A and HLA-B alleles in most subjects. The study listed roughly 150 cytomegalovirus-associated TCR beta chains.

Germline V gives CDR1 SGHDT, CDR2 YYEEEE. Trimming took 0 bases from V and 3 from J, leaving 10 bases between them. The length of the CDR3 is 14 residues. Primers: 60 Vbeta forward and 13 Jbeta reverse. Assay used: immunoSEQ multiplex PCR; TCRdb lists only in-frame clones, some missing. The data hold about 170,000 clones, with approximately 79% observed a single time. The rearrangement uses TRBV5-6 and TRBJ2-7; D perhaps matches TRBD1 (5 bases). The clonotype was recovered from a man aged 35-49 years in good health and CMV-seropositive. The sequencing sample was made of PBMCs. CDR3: CASSLGGRDYEQYF. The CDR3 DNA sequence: TGTGCCAGCAGCTTGGGAGGCAGGGACTACGAGCAGTACTTC.